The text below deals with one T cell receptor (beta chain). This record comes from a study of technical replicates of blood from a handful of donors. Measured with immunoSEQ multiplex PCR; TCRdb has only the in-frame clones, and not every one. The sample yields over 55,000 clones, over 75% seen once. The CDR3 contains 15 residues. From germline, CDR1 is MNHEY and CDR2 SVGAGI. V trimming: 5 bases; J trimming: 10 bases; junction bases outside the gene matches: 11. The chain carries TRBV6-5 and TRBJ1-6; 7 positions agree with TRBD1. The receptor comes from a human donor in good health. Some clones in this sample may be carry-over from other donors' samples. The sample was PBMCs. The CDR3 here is CASSRSTGFYSPLHF. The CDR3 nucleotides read TGTGCCAGCAGTAGATCGACAGGGTTTTACTCACCCCTCCACTTT.